The sequence of this T cell receptor beta chain was determined in a study of blood T cell repertoires in COVID-19. At the level of the study: The analysed material was cDNA or gDNA that came from T cells, B-cell-depleted T cells, or PBMCs.

The CDR3 has 14 amino acids. Germline V lookup: CDR1 SGHNT, CDR2 YYREEE (reference sequence). V was pared by 2 bases and J by 4 bases, with 12 bases between. Profiled with immunoSEQ multiplex PCR; TCRdb holds only in-frame clones, not every one. The sample lists 100,000 to 150,000 clones; 85% to 90% were seen once. Sequencing input: peripheral blood. The clonotype originates from a woman aged 80 or over with acute or convalescent COVID-19. The chain joins TRBV5-4 to TRBJ2-5; D is possibly TRBD2 (6 bases). Here the CDR3 reads CASSLRAGPETQYF. The CDR3 DNA follows: TGTGCCAGCAGCTTAAGAGCGGGTCCAGAGACCCAGTACTTC.